This TCR beta chain is from a study of cytomegalovirus exposure and HLA in healthy donors. The junction had 6 bases not matched to a gene; V was cut back by 3 bases and J by 7 bases. Germline values: CDR1 SGDLS, CDR2 YYNGEE. This CDR3 comprises 15 residues. Primers: 60 Vbeta forward and 13 Jbeta reverse. Original data processing: Around 11 million shared chains were among the about 80 million unique TCR beta chains that a later analysis counted. TCRdb keeps only in-frame clones here, not all; method: immunoSEQ multiplex PCR. V, J and clone size reflect that table, while D and trimming were determined from the DNA. The data contain roughly 97,000 clones, 76% of them singletons. Study-wide results and limits: It was 150 or so TCR beta chains that were listed as cytomegalovirus-associated. The study dropped some indistinguishable V segments, TRBV6-2 and TRBV6-3 among them.

On this clone itself: Its antigen is currently unknown.

J is TRBJ1-6 and V is TRBV9; 8 bases align to TRBD1. Sequenced: PBMCs. This TCR was sampled from a woman younger than 35 in good health and CMV-seropositive. CDR3 sequence: CASSAQGGPNSPLHF. The DNA for the CDR3 is TGTGCCAGCAGCGCACAGGGGGGGCCAAATTCACCCCTCCACTTT.